This TCR beta chain is from a study of T cells after somatic rescue of genetic block. V lost 3 bases, J lost 3 bases, and 6 bases lay in between. The germline gives CDR1 MNHNS, CDR2 SASEGT. This CDR3 has 14 amino acids. Assay used: immunoSEQ multiplex PCR; TCRdb lists only in-frame clones, some missing. The sample shows 50,000 to 60,000 clones, around 96% of them seen only once. The genes are TRBV6-1 and TRBJ1-6; perhaps TRBD1 as D (5 bases). This clonotype was obtained from a child in the first two years of life. The sequenced sample consisted of peripheral blood mononuclear cells (PBMCs). CDR3 amino acids: CASSDRVYNSPLHF. CDR3 bases: TGTGCCAGCAGTGACAGGGTCTATAATTCACCCCTCCACTTT.